These 6 T cell receptor beta chains were all obtained from the same sample, sequenced in a study of long-term antiretroviral therapy in people with HIV. It was version v3.0 of the immunoSEQ assay that was run at survey level. This table comes from immunoSEQ multiplex PCR, and its TCRdb copy is limited to in-frame clones, with some not included. The sample records about 39,000 clones, approximately 85% being singletons. The input for sequencing was unsorted PBMCs, taken 3.1 years after starting antiretroviral therapy. The receptors here all came from a woman aged 45-60 years with HIV.

This chain connects TRBV7-6 to TRBJ1-3; D gene uncertain. The length of the CDR3 is 12 residues. The germline V and J ends were trimmed by 1 base and 4 bases, with 2 bases remaining between them. Germline-derived CDR1 and CDR2 are SGHVS and FNYEAQ. The CDR3 region is CASSLEGNTIYF. The DNA for the CDR3 is TGTGCCAGCAGCTTAGAAGGAAACACCATATATTTT. The full variable domain, its missing parts supplied by reference TRBV7-6 and TRBJ1-3, is GAGVSQSPRYKVTKRGQDVALRCDPISGHVSLYWYRQALGQGPEFLTYFNYEAQQDKSGLPNDRFSAERPEGSISTLTIQRTEQRDSAMYRCASSLEGNTIYFGEGSWLTVV.

This chain links TRBV30 with TRBJ2-3, with TRBD2 matching over 10 bases. Losses at the gene ends were 4 bases for V and 4 bases for J; bases not matched to a gene: 5. This CDR3 contains 14 residues. Looked up from germline, CDR1 is GTSNPN and CDR2 is SVGIG (reference sequence). The CDR3 nucleotides are TGTGCCTGGACGAGCGGGGGGGCCGCAGATACGCAGTATTTT. Translation gives CAWTSGGAADTQYF.

V and J are TRBV27 and TRBJ1-1, with 9 bases matching TRBD1. In germline, CDR1 is MNHEY, CDR2 SMNVEV (reference sequence). V shed 0 bases and J 11 bases; nucleotides not matched to a gene: 10. The CDR3 covers 15 residues. CDR3 nucleotide sequence: TGTGCCAGCAGTTTATCGGGGCCGGGACAGGGACCGGCTTTCTTT. It specifies CASSLSGPGQGPAFF.

The sample holds one count of this clone. This chain connects TRBV6-1 to TRBJ2-7; possibly TRBD2 for D (5 bases). This CDR3 is built from 14 residues. Germline V gene sequence: CDR1 MNHNS, CDR2 SASEGT. Deletions cut 0 bases from V and 0 bases from J, with 6 bases between. CDR3 in amino acids: CASSEARGSYEQYF. In DNA form, the CDR3 reads TGTGCCAGCAGTGAAGCCCGGGGCTCCTACGAGCAGTACTTC.

This clone was counted a few times. The gene calls are TRBV7-2 and TRBJ2-5; D not resolved. The germline V and J ends were trimmed by 5 bases and 5 bases, with 9 bases remaining between them. CDR1 SGHTA and CDR2 FQGNSA come from the germline V gene. CDR3 length equals 12 residues. CDR3 protein: CASSPSRETQYF. The CDR3 coding sequence is TGTGCCAGCAGCCCGTCTCGGGAGACCCAGTACTTC.

The genes are TRBV2 and TRBJ2-5; no clear D. The germline V gene encodes CDR1 SNHLY and CDR2 FYNNEI. V lost 2 bases to trimming and J lost 1 base, with 8 bases between them. This CDR3 region has 14 residues. The chain's CDR3 is CASSERAVQETQYF. In nucleotides, the CDR3 is TGTGCCAGCAGTGAAAGGGCAGTCCAAGAGACCCAGTACTTC. Full variable domain (missing parts from reference TRBV2 and TRBJ2-5): EPEVTQTPSHQVTQMGQEVILRCVPISNHLYFYWYRQILGQKVEFLVSFYNNEISEKSEIFDDQFSVERPDGSNFTLKIRSTKLEDSAMYFCASSERAVQETQYFGPGTRLLVL.